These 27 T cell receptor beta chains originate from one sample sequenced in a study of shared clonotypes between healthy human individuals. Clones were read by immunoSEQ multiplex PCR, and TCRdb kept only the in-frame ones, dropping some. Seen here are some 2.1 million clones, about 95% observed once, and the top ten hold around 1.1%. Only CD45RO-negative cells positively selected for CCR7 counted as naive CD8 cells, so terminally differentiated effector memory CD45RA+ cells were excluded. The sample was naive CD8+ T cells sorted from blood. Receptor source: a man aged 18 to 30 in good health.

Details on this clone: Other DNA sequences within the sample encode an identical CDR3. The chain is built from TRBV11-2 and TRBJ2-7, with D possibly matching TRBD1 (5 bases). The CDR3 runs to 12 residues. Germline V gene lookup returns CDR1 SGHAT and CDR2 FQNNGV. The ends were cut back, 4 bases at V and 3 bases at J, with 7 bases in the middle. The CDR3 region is CASSYDSYEQYF. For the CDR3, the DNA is TGTGCCAGCAGCTACGACAGCTACGAGCAGTACTTC.

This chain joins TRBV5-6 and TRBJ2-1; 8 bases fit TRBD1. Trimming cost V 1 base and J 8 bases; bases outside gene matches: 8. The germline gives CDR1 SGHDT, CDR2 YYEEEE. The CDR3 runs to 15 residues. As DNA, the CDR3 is TGTGCCAGCAGCTTGAAGACAGGGGTGTTCGATGAGCAGTTCTTC. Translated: CASSLKTGVFDEQFF.

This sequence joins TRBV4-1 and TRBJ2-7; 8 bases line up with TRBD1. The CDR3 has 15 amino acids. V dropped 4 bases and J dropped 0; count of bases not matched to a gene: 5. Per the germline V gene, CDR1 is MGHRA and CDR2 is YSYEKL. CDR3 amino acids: CASSPWTGSSYEQYF. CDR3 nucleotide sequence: TGCGCCAGCAGCCCATGGACAGGGAGCTCCTACGAGCAGTACTTC.

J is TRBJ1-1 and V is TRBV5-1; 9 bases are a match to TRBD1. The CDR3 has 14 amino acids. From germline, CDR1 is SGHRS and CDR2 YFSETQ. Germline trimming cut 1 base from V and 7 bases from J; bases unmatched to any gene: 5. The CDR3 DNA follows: TGCGCCAGCAGCTTGTACGGGGACAGGGATGAAGCTTTCTTT. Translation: CASSLYGDRDEAFF.

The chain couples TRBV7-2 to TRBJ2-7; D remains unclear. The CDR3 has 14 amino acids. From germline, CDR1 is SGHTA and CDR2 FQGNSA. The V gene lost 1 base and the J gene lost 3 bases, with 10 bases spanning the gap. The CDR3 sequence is CASSLGGRYYEQYF. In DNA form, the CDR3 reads TGTGCCAGCAGCTTAGGTGGCAGATACTACGAGCAGTACTTC.

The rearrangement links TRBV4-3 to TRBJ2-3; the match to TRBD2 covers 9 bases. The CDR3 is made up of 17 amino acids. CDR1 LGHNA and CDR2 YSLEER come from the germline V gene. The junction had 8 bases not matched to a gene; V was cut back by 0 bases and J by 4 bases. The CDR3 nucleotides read TGCGCCAGCAGCCAAGATAGGGCGGGAGGGCCAGCAGATACGCAGTATTTT. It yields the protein CASSQDRAGGPADTQYF.

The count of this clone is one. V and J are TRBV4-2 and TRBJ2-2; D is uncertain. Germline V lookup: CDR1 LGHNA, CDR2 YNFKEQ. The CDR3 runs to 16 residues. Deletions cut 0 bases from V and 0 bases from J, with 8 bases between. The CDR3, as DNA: TGTGCCAGCAGCCAAGATTATGAGGCGAACACCGGGGAGCTGTTTTTT. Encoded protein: CASSQDYEANTGELFF.

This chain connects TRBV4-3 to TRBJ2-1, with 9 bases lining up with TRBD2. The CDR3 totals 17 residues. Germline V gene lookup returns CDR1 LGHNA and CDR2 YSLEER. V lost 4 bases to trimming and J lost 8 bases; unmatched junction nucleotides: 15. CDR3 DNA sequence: TGCGCCAGCAGCCTCCTAGAGGGACTAGCCTCTTCGGATGAGCAGTTCTTC. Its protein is CASSLLEGLASSDEQFF.

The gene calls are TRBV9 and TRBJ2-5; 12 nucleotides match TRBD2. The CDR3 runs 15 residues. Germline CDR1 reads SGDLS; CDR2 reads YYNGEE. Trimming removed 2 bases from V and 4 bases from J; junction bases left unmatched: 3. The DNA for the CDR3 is TGTGCCAGCAGCGTGACTAGCGGGGGCCGAGAGACCCAGTACTTC. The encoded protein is CASSVTSGGRETQYF.

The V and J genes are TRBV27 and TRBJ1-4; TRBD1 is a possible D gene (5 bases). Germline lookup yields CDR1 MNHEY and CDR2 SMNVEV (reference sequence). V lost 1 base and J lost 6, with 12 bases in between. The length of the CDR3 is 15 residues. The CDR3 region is CASSLYAGGDEKLFF. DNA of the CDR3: TGTGCCAGCAGTTTATATGCCGGGGGGGATGAAAAACTGTTTTTT.

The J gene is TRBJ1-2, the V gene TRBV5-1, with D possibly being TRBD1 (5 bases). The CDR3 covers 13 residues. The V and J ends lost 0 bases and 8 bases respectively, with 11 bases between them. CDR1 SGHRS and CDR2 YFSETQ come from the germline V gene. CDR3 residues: CASSLASGGGYTF. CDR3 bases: TGCGCCAGCAGCTTGGCCTCGGGGGGAGGCTACACCTTC.

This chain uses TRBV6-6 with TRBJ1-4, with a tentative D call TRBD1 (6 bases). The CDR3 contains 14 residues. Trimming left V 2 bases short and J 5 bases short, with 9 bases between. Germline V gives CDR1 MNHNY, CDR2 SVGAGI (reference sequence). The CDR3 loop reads CASSYRGGNEKLFF. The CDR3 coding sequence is TGTGCCAGCAGTTACAGGGGGGGAAATGAAAAACTGTTTTTT.

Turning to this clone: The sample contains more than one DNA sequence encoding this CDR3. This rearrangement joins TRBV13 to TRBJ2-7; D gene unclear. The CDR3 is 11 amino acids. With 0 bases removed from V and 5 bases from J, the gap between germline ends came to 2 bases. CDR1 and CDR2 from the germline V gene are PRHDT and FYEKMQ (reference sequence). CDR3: CASSLGNEQYF. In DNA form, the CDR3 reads TGTGCCAGCAGCTTAGGAAACGAGCAGTACTTC.

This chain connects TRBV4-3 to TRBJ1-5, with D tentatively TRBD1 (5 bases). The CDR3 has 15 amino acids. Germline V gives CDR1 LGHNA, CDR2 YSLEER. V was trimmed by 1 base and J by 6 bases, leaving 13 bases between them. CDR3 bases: TGCGCCAGCAGCCAAGGAATAGGGACGGGTCAGCCCCAGCATTTT. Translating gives CASSQGIGTGQPQHF.

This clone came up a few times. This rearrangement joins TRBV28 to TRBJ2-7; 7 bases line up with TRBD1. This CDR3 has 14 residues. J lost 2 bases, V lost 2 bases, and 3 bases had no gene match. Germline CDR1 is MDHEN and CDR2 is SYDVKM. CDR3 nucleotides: TGTGCCAGCAGTTTAGAAAGGGGGCCCTACGAGCAGTACTTC. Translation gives CASSLERGPYEQYF.

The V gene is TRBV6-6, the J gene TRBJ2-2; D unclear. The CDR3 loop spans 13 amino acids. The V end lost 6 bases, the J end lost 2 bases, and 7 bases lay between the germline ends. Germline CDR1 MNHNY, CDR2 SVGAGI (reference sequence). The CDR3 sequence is CASRSPNTGELFF. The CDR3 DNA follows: TGTGCCAGCAGAAGTCCCAACACCGGGGAGCTGTTTTTT.

DNA of the CDR3: TGTGCCAGCAGGTTCACCGGGACAGGGGGCACAGAGACCCAGTACTTC. This sequence encodes CASRFTGTGGTETQYF. The chain employs TRBV28 and TRBJ2-5; 12 bases match TRBD1. The CDR3 consists of 16 residues. V was pared by 6 bases and J by 4 bases, with 9 bases of the junction left unmatched. The germline V gene encodes CDR1 MDHEN and CDR2 SYDVKM.

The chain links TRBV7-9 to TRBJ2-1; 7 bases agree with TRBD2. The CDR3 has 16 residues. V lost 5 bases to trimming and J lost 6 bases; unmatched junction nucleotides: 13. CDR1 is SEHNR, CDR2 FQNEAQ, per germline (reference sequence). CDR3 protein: CASSTSSGWNGNEQFF. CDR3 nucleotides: TGTGCCAGCAGCACCTCTAGCGGTTGGAACGGCAATGAGCAGTTCTTC.

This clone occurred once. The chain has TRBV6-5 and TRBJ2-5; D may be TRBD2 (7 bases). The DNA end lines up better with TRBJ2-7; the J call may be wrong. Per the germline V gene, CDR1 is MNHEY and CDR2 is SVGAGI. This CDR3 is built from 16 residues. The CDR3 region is CASSYGGGPNFDEQYF. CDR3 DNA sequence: TGTGCCAGCAGTTATGGGGGGGGCCCTAACTTCGACGAGCAGTACTTC.

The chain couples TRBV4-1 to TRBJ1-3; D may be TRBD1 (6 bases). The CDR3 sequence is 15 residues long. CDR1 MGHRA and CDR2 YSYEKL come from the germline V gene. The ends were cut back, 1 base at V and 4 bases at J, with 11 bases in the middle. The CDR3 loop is CASSQGWGAGNTIYF. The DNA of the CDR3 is TGCGCCAGCAGCCAAGGTTGGGGGGCCGGAAACACCATATATTTT.

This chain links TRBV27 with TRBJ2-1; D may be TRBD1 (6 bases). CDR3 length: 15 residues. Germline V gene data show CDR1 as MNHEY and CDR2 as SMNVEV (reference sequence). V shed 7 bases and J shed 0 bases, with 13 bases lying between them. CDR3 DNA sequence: TGTGCCAGCACCCCCGACAGGAGCTCCTACAATGAGCAGTTCTTC. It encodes CASTPDRSSYNEQFF.

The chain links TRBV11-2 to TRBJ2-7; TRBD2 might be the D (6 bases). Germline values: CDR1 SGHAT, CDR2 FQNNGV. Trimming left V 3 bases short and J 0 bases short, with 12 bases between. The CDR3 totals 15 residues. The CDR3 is CASSFWDGSSYEQYF. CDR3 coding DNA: TGTGCCAGCAGCTTTTGGGACGGGAGCTCCTACGAGCAGTACTTC.

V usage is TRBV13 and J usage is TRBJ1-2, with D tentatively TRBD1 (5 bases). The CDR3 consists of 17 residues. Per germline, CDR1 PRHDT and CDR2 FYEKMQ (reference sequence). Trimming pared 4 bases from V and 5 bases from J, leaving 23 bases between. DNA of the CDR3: TGTGCCAGCAGCTCGCCCTTGGGGGAGGGGATTAATTATGGCTACACCTTC. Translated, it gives CASSSPLGEGINYGYTF.

CDR3 nucleotides: TGTGCCAGTACGGGCAGGCCCTATAACACTGAAGCTTTCTTT. The encoded protein is CASTGRPYNTEAFF. The chain employs TRBV19 and TRBJ1-1; D gene unclear. The germline CDR1 and CDR2 sequences are LNHDA and SQIVND (reference sequence). Trimming took 7 bases from V and 2 from J, leaving 14 bases between them. This CDR3 has 14 residues.

CDR3 region: CASSASSGGIYEQFF. CDR3 nucleotide sequence: TGTGCCAGCAGTGCGTCTAGCGGGGGGATCTATGAGCAGTTCTTC. The chain has TRBV27 and TRBJ2-1, with 11 bases lining up with TRBD2. CDR1 is MNHEY and CDR2 is SMNVEV in the germline V gene (reference sequence). The CDR3 runs to 15 residues. Germline trimming cut 5 bases from V and 8 bases from J; bases unmatched to any gene: 8.

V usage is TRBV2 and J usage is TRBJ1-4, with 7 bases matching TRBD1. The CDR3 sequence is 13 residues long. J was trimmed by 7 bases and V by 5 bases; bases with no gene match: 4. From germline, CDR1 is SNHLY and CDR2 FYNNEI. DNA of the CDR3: TGTGCCAGCAGTACCGGGACAGCTGAAAAACTGTTTTTT. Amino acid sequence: CASSTGTAEKLFF.

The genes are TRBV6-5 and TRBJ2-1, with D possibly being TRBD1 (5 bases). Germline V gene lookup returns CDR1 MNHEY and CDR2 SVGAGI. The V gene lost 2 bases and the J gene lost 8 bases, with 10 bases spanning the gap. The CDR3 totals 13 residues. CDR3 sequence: CASSYGARDEQFF. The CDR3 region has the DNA TGTGCCAGCAGTTACGGGGCTCGCGATGAGCAGTTCTTC.